This TCR beta chain comes out of a study of CXCR3-negative and CXCR3-positive naive CD8 T cells. Study-level points and caveats: Similarly elevated diversity marked both naive subsets, with memory CD8+ cells showing far lower diversity. TCR interaction strength was inferred from TRB CDR3 physicochemistry, as CD5 matched across naive subsets. Naive CXCR3-positive cells had TRB CDR3s more hydrophobic than those of CXCR3-negative naive cells.

As concerns this clonotype: Antigen unknown.

Libraries of TRB cDNA were made by 5' RACE and carried UMIs. TCRdb reanalyzed the 5' RACE reads, giving one entry per CDR3 protein sequence and no DNA. The table gives about 140,000 distinct CDR3 sequences; the top ten clones make up 0.41% of it. The sequence came from a human donor in good health. Some clones in this sample may be carry-over from other donors' samples. The material sequenced was naive CXCR3+ CD8+ T cells from blood. Subset specified: CD45RO-CCR7+CD27+CD95- naive CD8+ T cells expressing CXCR3 (TNR3+).

This CDR3 is CSATGAGGPEETQYF. The chain combines TRBV20-1 with TRBJ2-5; there is no DNA to check the TCRdb D call of TRBD2. This CDR3 is built from 15 residues. The germline CDR1 and CDR2 sequences are DFQATT and SNEGSKA (reference sequence).